This T cell receptor beta chain comes out of a study of T-cell reconstitution after alpha-beta-depleted transplantation in children. In this sample, this clonotype turned up a few times. Preparing the TCRbeta library involved the use of unique molecular identifiers. TCRdb passed the PCR reads through MiXCR, listing each CDR3 protein once. Here the sample spans 300,000 to 400,000 distinct CDR3 sequences, 23% being singletons. The CDR3 totals 12 residues. The germline V gene has CDR1 DFQATT and CDR2 SNEGSKA (reference sequence). Trimming removed 2 bases at V and 10 bases at J, with 12 bases between. The clonotype comes from a male patient aged 10 to 17 who had a stem cell transplant for acute lymphoblastic leukemia, so the T cells may come from the graft donor. The chain employs TRBV20-1 and TRBJ2-1; D gene uncertain. The sequencing used PBMCs, mostly from graft donor cells, collected 180 days after TCRalphabeta/CD19-depleted stem cell transplant. The CDR3 is CSARRTVREQFF. In DNA, the CDR3 is TGCAGTGCTAGACGGACCGTTCGGGAGCAGTTCTTC.